The 22 T cell receptor beta chains below come from one sample, sequenced in a study of preoperative IRX-2 immunotherapy in early breast cancer. Indicated treatment: preoperative locoregional IRX-2 cytokine immunotherapy. Produced via immunoSEQ multiplex PCR; TCRdb's table is partial and in-frame only. The sample carries about 25,000 clones, about 81% recorded once. Material: lymph node tissue, obtained after IRX-2 immunotherapy. These receptors all come from a human donor with breast cancer.

The chain carries TRBV5-1 and TRBJ1-3; no reliable D call. Deletions cut 0 bases from V and 0 bases from J, with 7 bases between. The CDR3 is 15 residues long. Germline V gene data show CDR1 as SGHRS and CDR2 as YFSETQ. The CDR3 spells CASSLDTSSGNTIYF. The CDR3 DNA reads as TGCGCCAGCAGCTTGGATACCAGCTCTGGAAACACCATATATTTT.

This chain connects TRBV18 to TRBJ1-3; no clear D gene. Trimming took off 3 bases at V and 3 bases at J, with 15 bases between the two ends. The CDR3 spans 16 residues. Per germline, CDR1 KGHSH and CDR2 LQKENI. The CDR3 protein is CASSPSVGRSGNTIYF. Written as DNA, the CDR3 is TGTGCCAGCTCACCCTCCGTGGGTCGGAGTGGAAACACCATATATTTT.

The rearrangement links TRBV6-7 to TRBJ2-3; TRBD2 aligns across 11 bases. TRBV6-7 is an ORF, and what it does is uncertain. V lost 0 bases to trimming and J lost 7 bases; unmatched junction nucleotides: 6. The CDR3 is 16 amino acids. The CDR3 nucleotides are TGTGCCAGCAGTTACTCGTACGGGACTAGCGGCCATACGCAGTATTTT. Translated, it gives CASSYSYGTSGHTQYF.

The chain couples TRBV10-1 to TRBJ2-1; TRBD2 matches at 10 bases. Looked up from germline, CDR1 is WNHNN and CDR2 is SYGVQD (reference sequence). The CDR3 loop spans 14 amino acids. J was trimmed by 6 bases and V by 4 bases; bases with no gene match: 3. The CDR3 DNA is TGCGCCAGCAGTGTCAGCGGGGGGGCCAATGAGCAGTTCTTC. Its translation is CASSVSGGANEQFF.

This chain connects TRBV19 to TRBJ1-6; the match to TRBD1 covers 8 bases. This CDR3 has 14 residues. V was clipped by 5 bases and J by 9 bases; unmatched bases: 6. In germline, CDR1 is LNHDA, CDR2 SQIVND (reference sequence). CDR3 loop: CASSQGAVISPLHF. CDR3 bases: TGTGCCAGTAGTCAGGGGGCAGTTATTTCACCCCTCCACTTT.

The chain carries TRBV28 and TRBJ1-3, with 8 bases fitting TRBD1. Trimming cost V 2 bases and J 4 bases; bases outside gene matches: 1. Per the germline V gene, CDR1 is MDHEN and CDR2 is SYDVKM. The CDR3 consists of 14 residues. The CDR3 DNA reads as TGTGCCAGCAGTTTACAGGGGGCGGGAAACACCATATATTTT. This gives the protein CASSLQGAGNTIYF.

The CDR3 protein is CSVGQISNYGYTF. The CDR3 DNA reads as TGCAGCGTTGGACAGATATCTAACTATGGCTACACCTTC. The chain recombines TRBV29-1 with TRBJ1-2, with TRBD1 as a possible D gene (5 bases). In germline, CDR1 is SQVTM, CDR2 ANQGSEA. The CDR3 spans 13 residues. Trimming took off 4 bases at V and 0 bases at J, with 9 bases between the two ends.

The table lists this clone with a few counts. The chain combines TRBV19 with TRBJ1-1, with 7 bases identical to TRBD1. The length of the CDR3 is 12 residues. V trimming: 6 bases; J trimming: 5 bases; junction bases outside the gene matches: 3. Germline loops: CDR1 LNHDA, CDR2 SQIVND (reference sequence). The chain's CDR3 is CASSRGGTEAFF. CDR3 DNA sequence: TGTGCCAGTAGCAGGGGGGGAACTGAAGCTTTCTTT.

This clone appeared once. The chain carries TRBV18 and TRBJ2-3, with D possibly TRBD1 on 6 matching bases. Deletions cut 0 bases from V and 1 base from J, with 11 bases between. The CDR3 is made up of 16 amino acids. Germline-derived CDR1 and CDR2 are KGHSH and LQKENI. The DNA of the CDR3 is TGTGCCAGCTCACCACCGGTGGCAGGGGGCACAGATACGCAGTATTTT. This sequence encodes CASSPPVAGGTDTQYF.

The CDR3 spells CASSSASGGSNEQYV. The DNA of the CDR3 is TGTGCCAGCAGCTCAGCTAGCGGGGGCTCCAACGAGCAGTACGTC. J is TRBJ2-7 and V is TRBV7-1; 9 nucleotides match TRBD2. Being an ORF, TRBV7-1 has a function that is uncertain. The CDR3 consists of 15 residues.

The J gene is TRBJ2-5, the V gene TRBV12-2. TRBV12-2 is given as a pseudogene. CDR3 length: 15 amino acids. Here the CDR3 DNA reads TGTGCCAGTGGATGGATACGGGGGCTCCAAGAGACCCAGTACTTC. It codes for CASGWIRGLQETQYF.

The rearrangement links TRBV5-1 to TRBJ2-3; 7 bases are shared with TRBD1. Trimming cost V 1 base and J 4 bases; bases outside gene matches: 6. This CDR3 region has 15 residues. Germline CDR1 is SGHRS and CDR2 is YFSETQ. In DNA, the CDR3 is TGCGCCAGCAGCTTGAGTCAGGGGGTTTCAGATACGCAGTATTTT. This sequence encodes CASSLSQGVSDTQYF.

The V and J genes are TRBV19 and TRBJ1-1, with 7 bases aligning to TRBD1. Trimming removed 5 bases from V and 1 base from J; junction bases left unmatched: 7. This CDR3 comprises 15 residues. Germline V gene sequence: CDR1 LNHDA, CDR2 SQIVND (reference sequence). Here the CDR3 reads CASSPQGYRNTEAFF. CDR3 nucleotides: TGTGCCAGTAGTCCACAGGGGTATCGGAACACTGAAGCTTTCTTT. The whole variable domain, remainder taken from reference TRBV19 and TRBJ1-1, is DGGITQSPKYLFRKEGQNVTLSCEQNLNHDAMYWYRQDPGQGLRLIYYSQIVNDFQKGDIAEGYSVSREKKESFPLTVTSAQKNPTAFYLCASSPQGYRNTEAFFGQGTRLTVV.

This clone was recorded once. The DNA of the CDR3 is TGTGCCAGCAGTTTGCAGGTGGATGGCTACACCTTC. Protein sequence: CASSLQVDGYTF. This chain uses TRBV28 with TRBJ1-2; D not resolved. The CDR3 sequence is 12 residues long. Germline V lookup: CDR1 MDHEN, CDR2 SYDVKM. V lost 3 bases, J lost 6 bases, and 8 bases lay in between.

The chain recombines TRBV18 with TRBJ1-6, with 7 bases aligning to TRBD1. The CDR3 sequence is 15 residues long. Germline CDR1 reads KGHSH; CDR2 reads LQKENI. V gave up 4 bases and J gave up 8 bases; unmatched junction bases: 8. CDR3 nucleotide sequence: TGTGCCAGCTCACTGCGGACAGGCTCCGATTCACCCCTCCACTTT. Translating gives CASSLRTGSDSPLHF.

The chain links TRBV22-1 to TRBJ2-3. TRBV22-1 is an annotated pseudogene. This CDR3 comprises 14 residues. The CDR3 DNA follows: TGTGCCAGCAGTGAACTCCTTCGCACAGATACGCAGTATTTT. This sequence encodes CASSELLRTDTQYF.

The chain uses TRBV15 and TRBJ1-1, with unresolved D. Germline V CDR1 and CDR2: LNHNV, YYDKDF (reference sequence). V lost 1 base to trimming and J lost 4 bases, with 10 bases between them. There are 14 residues in the CDR3. Here the CDR3 DNA reads TGTGCCACCAGCAGAGGGGAGGCCGGCACTGAAGCTTTCTTT. Translation: CATSRGEAGTEAFF.

The rearrangement links TRBV11-3 to TRBJ1-5, with a weak D call TRBD1 (6 bases). V lost 5 bases to trimming and J lost 1 base, with 15 bases between them. CDR3 length: 16 amino acids. CDR1 is SGHNT and CDR2 is YENEEA in the germline V gene. The CDR3 loop is CASSPRTVRSNQPQHF. CDR3 nucleotides: TGTGCCAGCAGCCCCCGGACAGTTAGGAGCAATCAGCCCCAGCATTTT.

The gene calls are TRBV11-3 and TRBJ2-1; D might be TRBD1 (6 bases). This CDR3 contains 15 residues. Germline V lookup: CDR1 SGHNT, CDR2 YENEEA. V gave up 6 bases and J gave up 0 bases, with 12 bases separating them. The CDR3 DNA sequence: TGTGCCAGCAGGAGAGGGGGAAGCTCCTACAATGAGCAGTTCTTC. This sequence encodes CASRRGGSSYNEQFF.

This clone was recorded a few times. V gene TRBV18 combines with J gene TRBJ1-4; tentatively, D is TRBD1 (6 bases). Germline V gene data show CDR1 as KGHSH and CDR2 as LQKENI. The CDR3 spans 15 residues. V dropped 6 bases and J dropped 4 bases, with 15 bases sitting between them. The CDR3 coding sequence is TGTGCCAGCTCTTCCCGCGAGGGGGGTAATGAAAAACTGTTTTTT. Protein product: CASSSREGGNEKLFF. Supplemented by reference TRBV18 and TRBJ1-4, the full variable domain reads NAGVMQNPRHLVRRRGQEARLRCSPMKGHSHVYWYRQLPEEGLKFMVYLQKENIIDESGMPKERFSAEFPKEGPSILRIQQVVRGDSAAYFCASSSREGGNEKLFFGSGTQLSVL.

J is TRBJ1-2 and V is TRBV29-1; no firm D call. Germline loops: CDR1 SQVTM, CDR2 ANQGSEA. Trimming removed 4 bases from V and 5 bases from J, with 17 bases in between. The CDR3 has 14 residues. CDR3 loop: CSVVPRMAGYGYTF. Written as DNA, the CDR3 is TGCAGCGTTGTCCCGCGAATGGCTGGGTATGGCTACACCTTC.

A single count supports this clone. This chain joins TRBV6-8 and TRBJ2-2; perhaps D is TRBD1 or TRBD2 (5 bases each). The CDR3 contains 16 residues. Per germline, CDR1 MNHGY and CDR2 SAAAGT. Trimming shortened V by 6 bases and J by 1 base, and 15 bases separated the two germline ends. Written as DNA, the CDR3 is TGTGCCAGCAGGGGGCAGCGGACGGTGAACACCGGGGAGCTGTTTTTT. As protein: CASRGQRTVNTGELFF.